The text below deals with one TCR beta chain. As yet, its antigen is unknown. Germline V gene sequence: CDR1 SGHTA, CDR2 FQGNSA. V gave up 7 bases and J gave up 6 bases, with 8 bases separating them. The length of the CDR3 is 11 residues. The entry originates in a study of T cells after yellow fever vaccination. General study results and limits: Booster samples showed a return of most primary-vaccination clones (roughly 95% CD4, 80% to 90% CD8). Though weaker, the secondary response peaked faster, on day 5 versus 15. One caveat is that FACS-sorted repertoires could contain abundant clonotypes contaminating from the bulk population.

Template switching with 5'RACE generated the TCR cDNA and added a universal primer site and UMIs. A single record per CDR3 protein comes from TCRdb applying MiXCR to the 5' RACE reads. The profile covers fewer than 500,000 distinct CDR3 sequences, with around 19% appearing a single time and about a sixth taken by the ten largest. The material sequenced was PBMCs, taken before the yellow fever booster vaccination. This chain joins TRBV7-2 and TRBJ2-3; D ambiguous. The sequence derives from a man between 18 and 35 years old who received the YFV17D yellow fever vaccine. CDR3 amino acids: CASTSYDTQYF. CDR3 DNA sequence: TGTGCCAGCACCTCCTACGATACGCAGTATTTT.